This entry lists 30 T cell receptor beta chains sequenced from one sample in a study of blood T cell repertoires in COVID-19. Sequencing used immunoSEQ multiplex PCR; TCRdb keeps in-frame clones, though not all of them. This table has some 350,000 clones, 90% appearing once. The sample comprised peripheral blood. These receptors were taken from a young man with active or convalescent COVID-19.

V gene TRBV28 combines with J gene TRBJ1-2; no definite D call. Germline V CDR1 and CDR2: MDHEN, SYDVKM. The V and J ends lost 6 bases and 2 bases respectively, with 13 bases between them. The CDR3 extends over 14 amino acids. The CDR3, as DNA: TGTGCCAGCAGCTCTCCCGACTGGAACTATGGCTACACCTTC. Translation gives CASSSPDWNYGYTF.

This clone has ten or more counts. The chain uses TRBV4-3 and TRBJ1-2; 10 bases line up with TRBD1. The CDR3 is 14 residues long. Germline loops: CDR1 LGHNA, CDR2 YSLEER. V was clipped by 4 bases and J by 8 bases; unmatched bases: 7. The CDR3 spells CASSPEGTGVGYTF. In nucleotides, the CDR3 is TGCGCCAGCAGCCCCGAGGGGACAGGGGTAGGCTACACCTTC.

CDR3 coding DNA: TGTGCCAGCAGCTTAGGACAGGGGATGAATGGCTACACCTTC. This sequence encodes CASSLGQGMNGYTF. The chain combines TRBV7-9 with TRBJ1-2, with TRBD1 matching over 8 bases. The trim removed 1 base at V and 6 bases at J, leaving 4 bases unmatched. CDR3 length equals 14 residues. Germline V gene lookup returns CDR1 SEHNR and CDR2 FQNEAQ (reference sequence).

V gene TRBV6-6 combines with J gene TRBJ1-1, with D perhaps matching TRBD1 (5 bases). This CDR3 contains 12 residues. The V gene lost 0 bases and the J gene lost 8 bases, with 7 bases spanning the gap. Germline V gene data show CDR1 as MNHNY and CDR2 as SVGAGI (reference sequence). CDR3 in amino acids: CASSYSQGEAFF. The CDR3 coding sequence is TGTGCCAGCAGTTACTCGCAGGGAGAAGCTTTCTTT.

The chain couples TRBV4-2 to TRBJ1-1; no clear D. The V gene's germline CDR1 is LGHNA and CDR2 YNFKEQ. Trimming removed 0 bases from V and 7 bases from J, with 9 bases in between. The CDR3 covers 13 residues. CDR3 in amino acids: CASSQDNQNEAFF. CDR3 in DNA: TGTGCCAGCAGCCAAGATAACCAGAATGAAGCTTTCTTT.

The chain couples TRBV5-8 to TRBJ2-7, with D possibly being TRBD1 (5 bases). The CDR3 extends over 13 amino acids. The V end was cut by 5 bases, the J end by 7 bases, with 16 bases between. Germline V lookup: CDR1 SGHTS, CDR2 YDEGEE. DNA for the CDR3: TGTGCCAGCAGTCCCAGGGTTACGATAGAGCAGTACTTC. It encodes CASSPRVTIEQYF. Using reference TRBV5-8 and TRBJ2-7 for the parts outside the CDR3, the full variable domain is EAGVTQSPTHLIKTRGQQATLRCSPISGHTSVYWYQQALGLGLQFLLWYDEGEERNRGNFPPRFSGRQFPNYSSELNVNALELEDSALYLCASSPRVTIEQYFGPGTRLTVT.

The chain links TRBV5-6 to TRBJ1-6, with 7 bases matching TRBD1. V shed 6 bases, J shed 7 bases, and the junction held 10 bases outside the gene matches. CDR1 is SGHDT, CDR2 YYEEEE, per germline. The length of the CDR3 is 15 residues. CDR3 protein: CASTHSTGVNSPLHF. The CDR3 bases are TGTGCCAGCACCCACTCCACAGGGGTAAATTCACCCCTCCACTTT.

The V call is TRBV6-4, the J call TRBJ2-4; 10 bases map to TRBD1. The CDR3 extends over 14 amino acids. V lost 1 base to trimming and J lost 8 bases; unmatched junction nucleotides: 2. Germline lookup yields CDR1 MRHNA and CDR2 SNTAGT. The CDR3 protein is CASSDLTGGHIQYF. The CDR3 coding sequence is TGTGCCAGCAGTGACTTGACAGGGGGCCACATTCAGTACTTC.

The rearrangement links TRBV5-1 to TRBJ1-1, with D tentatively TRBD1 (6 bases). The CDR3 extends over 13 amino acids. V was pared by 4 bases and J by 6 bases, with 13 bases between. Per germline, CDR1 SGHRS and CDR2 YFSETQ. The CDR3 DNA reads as TGCGCCAGCAGCCTTGGACAGTACCCTGAAGCTTTCTTT. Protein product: CASSLGQYPEAFF.

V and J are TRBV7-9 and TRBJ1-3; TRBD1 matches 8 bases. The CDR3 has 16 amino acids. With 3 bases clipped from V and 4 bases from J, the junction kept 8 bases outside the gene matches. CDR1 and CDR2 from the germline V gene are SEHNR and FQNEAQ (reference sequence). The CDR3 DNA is TGTGCCAGCAGCTTTGTTGGCAGGGGGCCAGGAAACACCATATATTTT. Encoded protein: CASSFVGRGPGNTIYF. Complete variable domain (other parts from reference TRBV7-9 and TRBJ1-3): DTGVSQNPRHKITKRGQNVTFRCDPISEHNRLYWYRQTLGQGPEFLTYFQNEAQLEKSRLLSDRFSAERPKGSFSTLEIQRTEQGDSAMYLCASSFVGRGPGNTIYFGEGSWLTVV.

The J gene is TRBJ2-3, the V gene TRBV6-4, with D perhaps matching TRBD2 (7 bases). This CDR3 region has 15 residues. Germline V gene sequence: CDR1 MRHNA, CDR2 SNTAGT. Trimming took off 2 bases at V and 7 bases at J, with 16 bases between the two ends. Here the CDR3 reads CASSDLAGAGNTQYF. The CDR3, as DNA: TGTGCCAGCAGTGACCTTGCGGGGGCCGGGAATACGCAGTATTTT.

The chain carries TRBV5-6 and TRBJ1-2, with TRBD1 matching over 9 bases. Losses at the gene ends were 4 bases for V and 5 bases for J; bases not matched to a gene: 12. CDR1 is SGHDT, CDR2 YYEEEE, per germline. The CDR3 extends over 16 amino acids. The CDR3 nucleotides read TGTGCCAGCAGCCCGGGACAGGGAGTGTTTGGGTATGGCTACACCTTC. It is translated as CASSPGQGVFGYGYTF.

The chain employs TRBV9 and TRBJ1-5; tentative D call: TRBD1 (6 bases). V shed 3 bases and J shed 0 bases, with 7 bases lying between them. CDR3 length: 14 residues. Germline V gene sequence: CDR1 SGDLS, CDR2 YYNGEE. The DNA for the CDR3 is TGTGCCAGCAGCGGAGGGGGTAGCAATCAGCCCCAGCATTTT. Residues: CASSGGGSNQPQHF.

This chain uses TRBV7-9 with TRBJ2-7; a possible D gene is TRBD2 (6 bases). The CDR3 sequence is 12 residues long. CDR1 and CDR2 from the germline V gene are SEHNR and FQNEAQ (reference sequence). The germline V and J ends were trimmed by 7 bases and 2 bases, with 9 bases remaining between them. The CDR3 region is CASTWGAYEQYF. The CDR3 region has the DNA TGTGCCAGCACCTGGGGGGCCTACGAGCAGTACTTC.

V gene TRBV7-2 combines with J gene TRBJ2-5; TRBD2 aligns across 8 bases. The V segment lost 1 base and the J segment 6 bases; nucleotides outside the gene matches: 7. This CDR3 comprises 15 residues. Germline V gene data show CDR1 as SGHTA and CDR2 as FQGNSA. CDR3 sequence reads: CASSLGLSGGQTQYF. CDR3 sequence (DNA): TGTGCCAGCAGCTTAGGGCTGTCGGGGGGGCAGACCCAGTACTTC. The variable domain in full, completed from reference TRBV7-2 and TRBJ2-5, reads GAGVSQSPSNKVTEKGKDVELRCDPISGHTALYWYRQSLGQGLEFLIYFQGNSAPDKSGLPSDRFSAERTGGSVSTLTIQRTQQEDSAVYLCASSLGLSGGQTQYFGPGTRLLVL.

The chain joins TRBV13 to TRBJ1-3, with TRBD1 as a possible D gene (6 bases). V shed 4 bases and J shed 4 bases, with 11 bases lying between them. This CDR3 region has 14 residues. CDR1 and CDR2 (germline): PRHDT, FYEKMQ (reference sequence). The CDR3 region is CASSWGHAGNTIYF. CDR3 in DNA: TGTGCCAGCAGCTGGGGACATGCCGGAAACACCATATATTTT. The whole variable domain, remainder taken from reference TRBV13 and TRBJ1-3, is AAGVIQSPRHLIKEKRETATLKCYPIPRHDTVYWYQQGPGQDPQFLISFYEKMQSDKGSIPDRFSAQQFSDYHSELNMSSLELGDSALYFCASSWGHAGNTIYFGEGSWLTVV.

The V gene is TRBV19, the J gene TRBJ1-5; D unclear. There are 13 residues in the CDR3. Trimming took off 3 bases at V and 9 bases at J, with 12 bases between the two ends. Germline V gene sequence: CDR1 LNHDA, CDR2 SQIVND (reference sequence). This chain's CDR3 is CASSIGGILPQHF. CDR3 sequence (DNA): TGTGCCAGTAGTATCGGAGGGATATTGCCCCAGCATTTT.

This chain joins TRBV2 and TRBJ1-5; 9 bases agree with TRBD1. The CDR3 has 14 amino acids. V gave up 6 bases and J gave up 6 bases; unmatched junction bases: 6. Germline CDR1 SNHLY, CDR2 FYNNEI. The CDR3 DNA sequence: TGTGCCAGCAGGCAACAGGGGGCGCCTCAGCCCCAGCATTTT. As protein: CASRQQGAPQPQHF.

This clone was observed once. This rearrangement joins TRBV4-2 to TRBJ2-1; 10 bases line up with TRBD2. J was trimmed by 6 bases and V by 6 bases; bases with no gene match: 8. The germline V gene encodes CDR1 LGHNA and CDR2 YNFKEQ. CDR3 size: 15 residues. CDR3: CASSLSGGAVNEQFF. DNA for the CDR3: TGTGCCAGCAGTCTCAGCGGGGGGGCTGTCAATGAGCAGTTCTTC.

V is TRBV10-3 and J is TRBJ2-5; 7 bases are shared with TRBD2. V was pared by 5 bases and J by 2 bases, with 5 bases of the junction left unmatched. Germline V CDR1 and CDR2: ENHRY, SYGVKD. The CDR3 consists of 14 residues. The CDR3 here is CAISTGGGQETQYF. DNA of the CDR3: TGTGCCATCAGTACCGGGGGAGGGCAAGAGACCCAGTACTTC.

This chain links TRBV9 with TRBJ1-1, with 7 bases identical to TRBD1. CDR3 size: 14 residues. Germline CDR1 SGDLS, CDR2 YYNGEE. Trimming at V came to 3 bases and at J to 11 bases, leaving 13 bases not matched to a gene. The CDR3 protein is CASSARDSLGEAFF. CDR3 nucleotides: TGTGCCAGCAGCGCCCGGGACAGCTTGGGCGAGGCTTTCTTT.

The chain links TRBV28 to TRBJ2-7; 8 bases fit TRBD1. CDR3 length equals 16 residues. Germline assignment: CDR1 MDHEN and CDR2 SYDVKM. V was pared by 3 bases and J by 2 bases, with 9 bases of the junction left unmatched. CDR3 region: CASSFSLRDRTYEQYF. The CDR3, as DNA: TGTGCCAGCAGTTTTTCCCTCCGGGACAGGACCTACGAGCAGTACTTC.

This CDR3 is CASSPTGAETQYF. CDR3 DNA sequence: TGTGCCAGCAGCCCGACAGGGGCAGAGACCCAGTACTTC. The gene calls are TRBV5-6 and TRBJ2-5, with 8 positions matching TRBD1. The CDR3 covers 13 residues. The V gene's germline CDR1 is SGHDT and CDR2 YYEEEE. After removal of 4 bases from V and 4 bases from J, the junction contained 3 bases not matched to a gene.

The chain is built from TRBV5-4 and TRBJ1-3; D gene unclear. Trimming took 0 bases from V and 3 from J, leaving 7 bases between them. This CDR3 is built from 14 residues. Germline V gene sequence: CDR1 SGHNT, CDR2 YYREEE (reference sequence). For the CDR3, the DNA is TGTGCCAGCAGCTTGGGAGGCAGTGGAAACACCATATATTTT. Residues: CASSLGGSGNTIYF.

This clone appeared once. CDR3: CASSLVAGGPNFF. The CDR3 DNA reads as TGTGCCAGCAGTTTAGTAGCGGGAGGGCCGAATTTCTTC. This chain joins TRBV12-3 or TRBV12-4 and TRBJ2-1, with 11 bases that match TRBD2. Losses at the gene ends were 1 base for V and 16 bases for J; bases not matched to a gene: 6. The CDR3 is made up of 13 amino acids.

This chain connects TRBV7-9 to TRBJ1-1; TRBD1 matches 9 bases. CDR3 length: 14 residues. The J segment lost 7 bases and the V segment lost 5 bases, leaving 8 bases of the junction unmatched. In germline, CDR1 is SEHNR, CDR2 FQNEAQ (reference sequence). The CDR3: CASSAQGALGEAFF. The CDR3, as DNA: TGTGCCAGCAGCGCACAGGGGGCGCTTGGTGAAGCTTTCTTT.

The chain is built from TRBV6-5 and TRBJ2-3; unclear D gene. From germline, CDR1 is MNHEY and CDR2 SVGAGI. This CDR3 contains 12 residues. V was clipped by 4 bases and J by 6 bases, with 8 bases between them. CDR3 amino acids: CASSSTGDTQYF. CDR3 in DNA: TGTGCCAGCAGTTCTACCGGGGATACGCAGTATTTT.

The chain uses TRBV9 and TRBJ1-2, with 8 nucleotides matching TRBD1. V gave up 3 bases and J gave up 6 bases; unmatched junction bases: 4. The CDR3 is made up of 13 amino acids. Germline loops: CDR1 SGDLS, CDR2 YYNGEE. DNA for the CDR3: TGTGCCAGCAGCGCTCGACAGGGGCATGGCTACACCTTC. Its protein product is CASSARQGHGYTF.

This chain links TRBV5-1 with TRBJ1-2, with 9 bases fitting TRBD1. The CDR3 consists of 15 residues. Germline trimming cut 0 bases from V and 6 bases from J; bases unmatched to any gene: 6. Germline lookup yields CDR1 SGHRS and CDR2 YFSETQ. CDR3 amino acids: CASSLDVGTGNGYTF. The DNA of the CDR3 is TGCGCCAGCAGCTTGGATGTTGGGACAGGGAATGGCTACACCTTC.

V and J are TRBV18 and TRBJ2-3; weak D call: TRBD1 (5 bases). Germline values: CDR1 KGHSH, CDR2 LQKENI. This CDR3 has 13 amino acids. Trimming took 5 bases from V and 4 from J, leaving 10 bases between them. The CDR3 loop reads CASSAGLPDTQYF. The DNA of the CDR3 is TGTGCCAGCTCAGCAGGGTTGCCAGATACGCAGTATTTT.